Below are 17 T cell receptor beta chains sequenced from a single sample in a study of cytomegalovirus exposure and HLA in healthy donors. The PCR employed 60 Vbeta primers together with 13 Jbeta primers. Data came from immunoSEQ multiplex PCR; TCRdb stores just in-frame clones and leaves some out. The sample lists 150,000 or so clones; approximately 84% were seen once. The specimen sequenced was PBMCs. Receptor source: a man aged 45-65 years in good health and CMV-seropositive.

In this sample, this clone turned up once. As DNA, the CDR3 is TGTGCCAGCAGTTTCGCGGGACAGATCACCTACGAGCAGTACTTC. This codes for CASSFAGQITYEQYF. V and J are TRBV28 and TRBJ2-7; possibly TRBD1 for D (7 bases). Germline loops: CDR1 MDHEN, CDR2 SYDVKM. Trimming pared 3 bases from V and 2 bases from J, leaving 14 bases between. The CDR3 loop spans 15 amino acids. Based on the CDR3 plus reference TRBV28 and TRBJ2-7, the full variable domain is DVKVTQSSRYLVKRTGEKVFLECVQDMDHENMFWYRQDPGLGLRLIYFSYDVKMKEKGDIPEGYSVSREKKERFSLILESASTNQTSMYLCASSFAGQITYEQYFGPGTRLTVT.

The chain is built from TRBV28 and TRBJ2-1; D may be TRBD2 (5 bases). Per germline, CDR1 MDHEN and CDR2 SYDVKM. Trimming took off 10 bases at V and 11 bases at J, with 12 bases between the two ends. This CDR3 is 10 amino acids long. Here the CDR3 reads CATQSGKQFF. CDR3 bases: TGTGCCACCCAATCCGGGAAGCAGTTCTTC.

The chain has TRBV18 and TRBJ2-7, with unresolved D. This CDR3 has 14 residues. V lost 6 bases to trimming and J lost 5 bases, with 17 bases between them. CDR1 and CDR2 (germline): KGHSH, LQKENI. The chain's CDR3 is CASSNMARWHEQYF. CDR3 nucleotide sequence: TGTGCCAGCTCCAACATGGCTCGCTGGCACGAGCAGTACTTC.

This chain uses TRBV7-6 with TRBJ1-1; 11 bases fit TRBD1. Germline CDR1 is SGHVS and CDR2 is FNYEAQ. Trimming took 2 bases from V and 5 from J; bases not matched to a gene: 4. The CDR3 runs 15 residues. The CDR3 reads CASSLRDRGKTEAFF. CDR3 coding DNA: TGTGCCAGCAGCTTAAGGGACAGGGGGAAAACTGAAGCTTTCTTT.

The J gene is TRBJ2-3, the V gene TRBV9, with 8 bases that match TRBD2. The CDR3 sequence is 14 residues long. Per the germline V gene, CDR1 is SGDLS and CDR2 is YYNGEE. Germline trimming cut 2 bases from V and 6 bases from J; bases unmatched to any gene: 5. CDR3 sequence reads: CASSVSSGADTQYF. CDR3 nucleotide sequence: TGTGCCAGCAGCGTCAGTAGCGGGGCGGATACGCAGTATTTT.

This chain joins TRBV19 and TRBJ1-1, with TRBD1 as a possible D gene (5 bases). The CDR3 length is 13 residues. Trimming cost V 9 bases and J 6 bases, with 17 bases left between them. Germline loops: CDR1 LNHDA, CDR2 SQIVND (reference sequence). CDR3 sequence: CASRGTLTAEAFF. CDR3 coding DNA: TGTGCCAGCCGCGGGACCCTTACCGCTGAAGCTTTCTTT.

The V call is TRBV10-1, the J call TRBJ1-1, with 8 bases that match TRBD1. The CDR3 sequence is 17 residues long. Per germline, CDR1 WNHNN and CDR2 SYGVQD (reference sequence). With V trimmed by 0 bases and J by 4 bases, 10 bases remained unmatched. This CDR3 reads CASSESSLRGLGTEAFF. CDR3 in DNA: TGCGCCAGCAGTGAGTCGTCCCTCAGGGGGCTAGGCACTGAAGCTTTCTTT.

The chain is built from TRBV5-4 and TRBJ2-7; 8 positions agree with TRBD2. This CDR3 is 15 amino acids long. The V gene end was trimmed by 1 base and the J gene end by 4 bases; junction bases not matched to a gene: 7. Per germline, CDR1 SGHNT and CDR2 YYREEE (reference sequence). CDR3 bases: TGTGCCAGCAGCTTGATGGCTAGCGGGTCGTACGAGCAGTACTTC. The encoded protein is CASSLMASGSYEQYF.

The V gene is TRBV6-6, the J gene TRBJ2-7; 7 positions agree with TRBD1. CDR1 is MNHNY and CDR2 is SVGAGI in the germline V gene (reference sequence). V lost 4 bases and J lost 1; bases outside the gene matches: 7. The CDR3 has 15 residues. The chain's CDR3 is CASSSTGATSYEQYF. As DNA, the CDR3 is TGTGCCAGCAGTTCCACAGGGGCTACTTCCTACGAGCAGTACTTC.

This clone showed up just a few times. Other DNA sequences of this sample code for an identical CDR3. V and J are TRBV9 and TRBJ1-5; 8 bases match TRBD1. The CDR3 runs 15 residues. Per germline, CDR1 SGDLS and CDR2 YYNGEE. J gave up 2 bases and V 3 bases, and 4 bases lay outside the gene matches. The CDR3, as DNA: TGTGCCAGCAGCGCCGGGACAGGCGGCAATCAGCCCCAGCATTTT. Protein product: CASSAGTGGNQPQHF. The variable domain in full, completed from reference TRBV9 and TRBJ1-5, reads DSGVTQTPKHLITATGQRVTLRCSPRSGDLSVYWYQQSLDQGLQFLIQYYNGEERAKGNILERFSAQQFPDLHSELNLSSLELGDSALYFCASSAGTGGNQPQHFGDGTRLSIL.

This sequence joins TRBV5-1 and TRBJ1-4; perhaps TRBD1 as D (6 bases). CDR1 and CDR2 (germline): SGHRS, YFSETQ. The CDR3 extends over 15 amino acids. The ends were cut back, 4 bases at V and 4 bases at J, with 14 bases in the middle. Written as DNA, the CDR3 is TGCGCCAGCAGCGGCGGGGGGCCTGGTAATGAAAAACTGTTTTTT. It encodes CASSGGGPGNEKLFF. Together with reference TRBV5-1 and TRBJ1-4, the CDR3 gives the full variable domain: KAGVTQTPRYLIKTRGQQVTLSCSPISGHRSVSWYQQTPGQGLQFLFEYFSETQRNKGNFPGRFSGRQFSNSRSEMNVSTLELGDSALYLCASSGGGPGNEKLFFGSGTQLSVL.

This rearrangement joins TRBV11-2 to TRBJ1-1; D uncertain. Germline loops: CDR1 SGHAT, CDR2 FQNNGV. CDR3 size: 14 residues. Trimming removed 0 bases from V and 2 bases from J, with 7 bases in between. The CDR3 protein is CASSLETGNTEAFF. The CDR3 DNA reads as TGTGCCAGCAGCTTAGAGACGGGAAACACTGAAGCTTTCTTT.

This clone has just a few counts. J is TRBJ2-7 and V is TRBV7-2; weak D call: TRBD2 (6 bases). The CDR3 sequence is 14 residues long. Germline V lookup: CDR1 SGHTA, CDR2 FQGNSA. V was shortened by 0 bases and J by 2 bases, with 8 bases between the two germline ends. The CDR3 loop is CASSLAQRAYEQYF. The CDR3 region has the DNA TGTGCCAGCAGCTTAGCCCAGCGGGCCTACGAGCAGTACTTC.

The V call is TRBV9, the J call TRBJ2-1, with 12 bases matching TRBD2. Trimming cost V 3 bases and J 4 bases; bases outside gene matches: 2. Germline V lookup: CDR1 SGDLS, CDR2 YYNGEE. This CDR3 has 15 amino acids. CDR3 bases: TGTGCCAGCAGCGCCGGACTAGCGGGGTACAATGAGCAGTTCTTC. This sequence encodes CASSAGLAGYNEQFF. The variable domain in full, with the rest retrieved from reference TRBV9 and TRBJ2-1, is DSGVTQTPKHLITATGQRVTLRCSPRSGDLSVYWYQQSLDQGLQFLIQYYNGEERAKGNILERFSAQQFPDLHSELNLSSLELGDSALYFCASSAGLAGYNEQFFGPGTRLTVL.

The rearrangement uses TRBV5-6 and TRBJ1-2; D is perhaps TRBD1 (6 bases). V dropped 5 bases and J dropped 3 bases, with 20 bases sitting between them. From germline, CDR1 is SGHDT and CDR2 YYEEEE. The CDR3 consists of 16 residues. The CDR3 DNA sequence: TGTGCCAGCAGGCCCCTCGGTGGGGGCGCAGACTATGGCTACACCTTC. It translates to CASRPLGGGADYGYTF.

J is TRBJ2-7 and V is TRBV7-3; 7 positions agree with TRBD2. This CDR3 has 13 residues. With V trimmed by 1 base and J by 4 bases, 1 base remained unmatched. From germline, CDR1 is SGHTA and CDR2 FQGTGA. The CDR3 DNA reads TGTGCCAGCAGCTTAAGGGAGGGGTACGAGCAGTACTTC. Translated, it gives CASSLREGYEQYF.

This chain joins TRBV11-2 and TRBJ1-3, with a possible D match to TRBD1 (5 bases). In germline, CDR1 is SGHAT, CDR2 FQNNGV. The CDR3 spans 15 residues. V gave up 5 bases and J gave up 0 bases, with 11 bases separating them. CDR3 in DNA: TGTGCCAGCAGCCCAGGGATATCCTCTGGAAACACCATATATTTT. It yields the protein CASSPGISSGNTIYF.